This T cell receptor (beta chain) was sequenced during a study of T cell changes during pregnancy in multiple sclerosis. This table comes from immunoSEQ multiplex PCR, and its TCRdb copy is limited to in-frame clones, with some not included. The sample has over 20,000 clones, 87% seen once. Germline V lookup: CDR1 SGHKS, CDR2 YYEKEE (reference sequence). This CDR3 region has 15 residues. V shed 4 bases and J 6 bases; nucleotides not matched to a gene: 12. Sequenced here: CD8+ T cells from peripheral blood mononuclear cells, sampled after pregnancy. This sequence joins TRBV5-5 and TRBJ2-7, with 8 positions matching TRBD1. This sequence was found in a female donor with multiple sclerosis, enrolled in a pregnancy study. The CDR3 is CASSARGQGASEQYF. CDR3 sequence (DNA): TGTGCCAGCAGCGCCCGCGGGCAGGGGGCCAGCGAGCAGTACTTC.